These T cell receptor beta chains were read from a single sample in a study of shared clonotypes between healthy human individuals. Profiling relied on immunoSEQ multiplex PCR, and the TCRdb table lists in-frame clones only, not all of them. Of millions of clones detected, over 85% appear once; the ten largest clones hold approximately 0.4%. The sample comprised naive CD4+ T cells from PBMCs. The receptors originated from a man younger than 35 in good health. Some clones in this sample may be carry-over from other donors' samples. Both conserved end residues are part of each CDR3. A D gene is named only where the DNA matches it firmly. The size field is filled for only some rows; it gives once, few, many or a size class.

j_gene,abundance,d_gene,v_gene,CDR3aa,CDR3nt
TRBJ1-1,few,NA,TRBV29-1,CSAARQTTEAFF,TGCAGCGCTGCGAGACAGACGACTGAAGCTTTCTTT
TRBJ2-5,NA,NA,TRBV5-1,CASSLDVREETQYF,TGCGCCAGCAGCCTTGACGTCCGGGAAGAGACCCAGTACTTC
TRBJ1-2,NA,TRBD1,TRBV9,CASSPGQGDYGYTF,TGTGCCAGCAGCCCAGGACAGGGGGACTATGGCTACACCTTC
TRBJ2-5,NA,NA,TRBV23-1,CASSQNVPGRGETQYF,TGCGCCAGCAGTCAAAACGTACCGGGGAGGGGGGAGACCCAGTACTTC
TRBJ1-5,NA,NA,TRBV19,CASSMTGPINQPQHF,TGTGCCAGTAGTATGACGGGCCCGATCAATCAGCCCCAGCATTTT
TRBJ2-7,NA,TRBD2,TRBV5-1,CASSVAGRSNEQYF,TGCGCCAGCAGCGTAGCGGGAAGGTCCAACGAGCAGTACTTC
TRBJ2-2,NA,TRBD2,TRBV4-1,CASSPTSGANTGELFF,TGCGCCAGCAGCCCAACTAGCGGGGCGAACACCGGGGAGCTGTTTTTT
TRBJ1-1,NA,TRBD1,TRBV7-6,CASSLSGGYTEAFF,TGTGCCAGCAGCTTATCAGGGGGTTACACTGAAGCTTTCTTT
TRBJ1-2,NA,NA,TRBV2,CASSETRWGYTF,TGTGCCAGCAGTGAAACCCGTTGGGGCTACACCTTC
TRBJ2-5,NA,NA,TRBV5-1,CASSLVSGLETQYF,TGCGCCAGCAGCTTGGTGTCGGGATTGGAGACCCAGTACTTC
TRBJ2-7,NA,NA,TRBV5-4,CASSLPGNPYEQYF,TGTGCCAGCAGCTTGCCTGGGAATCCCTACGAGCAGTACTTC
TRBJ2-5,NA,NA,TRBV11-2,CASSPDRQETQYF,TGTGCCAGCAGCCCGGACAGACAAGAGACCCAGTACTTC
TRBJ2-5,NA,TRBD2,TRBV27,CASSGTSGGEETQYF,TGTGCCAGCAGCGGGACTAGCGGGGGGGAAGAGACCCAGTACTTC
TRBJ2-7,NA,NA,TRBV5-1,CASSPDPSTGYEQYF,TGCGCCAGCAGCCCCGACCCCTCAACAGGATACGAGCAGTACTTC
TRBJ2-5,few,TRBD2,TRBV7-2,CASSLDLAGGRRETQYF,TGTGCCAGCAGCTTAGACCTAGCGGGAGGGCGCAGAGAGACCCAGTACTTC
TRBJ1-5,NA,NA,TRBV6-1,CASSEARNGLWNQPQHF,TGTGCCAGCAGTGAAGCGCGAAACGGGTTGTGGAATCAGCCCCAGCATTTT
TRBJ2-1,NA,NA,TRBV30,CAWSPRGEQFF,TGTGCCTGGAGCCCTCGGGGGGAGCAGTTCTTC
TRBJ2-7,NA,NA,TRBV2,CASSEEPTVSYEQYF,TGTGCCAGCAGTGAGGAACCGACAGTCTCCTACGAGCAGTACTTC
TRBJ2-3,NA,TRBD1,TRBV5-1,CASSLRTGIADTQYF,TGCGCCAGCAGCTTGAGGACAGGGATAGCAGATACGCAGTATTTT
TRBJ1-4,NA,NA,TRBV14,CASSSLGTIYEKLFF,TGTGCCAGCAGCTCTCTAGGGACAATTTATGAAAAACTGTTTTTT
TRBJ1-4,NA,NA,TRBV7-8,CASSQRGGVNNEKLFF,TGTGCCAGCAGCCAACGGGGGGGCGTTAATAATGAAAAACTGTTTTTT
TRBJ1-4,once,NA,TRBV28,CASIEGPNEKLFF,TGTGCCAGCATTGAGGGGCCCAATGAAAAACTGTTTTTT
TRBJ2-2,few,NA,TRBV29-1,CSVGSAAAGELFF,TGCAGCGTTGGGTCGGCGGCGGCGGGGGAGCTGTTTTTT
TRBJ1-1,NA,NA,TRBV9,CASSPHPPLGYDAFF,TGTGCCAGCAGCCCTCACCCACCTCTGGGGTACGATGCTTTCTTT
TRBJ2-7,NA,TRBD1,TRBV6-1,CASNDRVFASYEQYF,TGTGCCAGCAATGACAGGGTCTTCGCCTCCTACGAGCAGTACTTC
TRBJ2-2,NA,TRBD2,TRBV2,CASTASGGGELFF,TGTGCCAGCACGGCTAGCGGAGGGGGGGAGCTGTTTTTT
TRBJ1-1,once,NA,TRBV18,CASSTDAGYTEAFF,TGTGCCAGCTCGACGGACGCCGGCTACACTGAAGCTTTCTTT
TRBJ1-6,NA,NA,TRBV4-3,CASSQDLLDSPLHF,TGCGCCAGCAGCCAAGATCTTTTGGATTCACCCCTCCACTTT
TRBJ1-5,once,TRBD1,TRBV2,CASSDNAGGTNQPQHF,TGTGCCAGCAGTGATAACGCAGGGGGCACGAATCAGCCCCAGCATTTT
TRBJ2-1,NA,TRBD1,TRBV27,CASRSGGYNEQFF,TGTGCCAGCAGGTCAGGGGGTTACAATGAGCAGTTCTTC
TRBJ2-7,once,TRBD1,TRBV5-1,CASSTGQSSYEQYF,TGCGCCAGCAGCACGGGACAGAGCTCCTACGAGCAGTACTTC
TRBJ2-1,NA,TRBD2,TRBV19,CASTTTSGTWNEQFF,TGTGCCAGCACAACAACTAGCGGGACTTGGAATGAGCAGTTCTTC
TRBJ2-3,NA,NA,TRBV6-5,CASSPNIGSDTQYF,TGTGCCAGCAGTCCTAACATTGGCTCAGATACGCAGTATTTT
TRBJ2-1,NA,TRBD2,TRBV6-5,CASRGTSGRDNEQFF,TGTGCCAGCAGGGGGACTAGCGGGAGAGACAATGAGCAGTTCTTC
TRBJ2-1,once,NA,TRBV25-1,CASSAPGSGNEQFF,TGTGCCAGCAGTGCCCCCGGGAGCGGCAATGAGCAGTTCTTC
TRBJ1-6,NA,NA,TRBV10-3,CAIGTDHQASPLHF,TGTGCCATCGGAACGGACCACCAGGCCTCACCCCTCCACTTT
TRBJ2-2,NA,TRBD2,TRBV7-3,CASSDPSGGNTGELFF,TGTGCCAGCAGCGACCCTAGCGGAGGGAACACCGGGGAGCTGTTTTTT
TRBJ2-1,NA,NA,TRBV7-2,CASSLRATSSYNEQFF,TGTGCCAGCAGCTTACGAGCGACGAGCTCCTACAATGAGCAGTTCTTC
TRBJ2-4,few,TRBD2,TRBV5-4,CASSAGLAGGYIQYF,TGTGCCAGCAGCGCTGGACTAGCGGGAGGATACATTCAGTACTTC
TRBJ2-7,NA,NA,TRBV29-1,CSVVTVMYEQYF,TGCAGCGTTGTGACAGTAATGTACGAGCAGTACTTC
TRBJ1-4,NA,NA,TRBV28,CASSWSGNEKLFF,TGTGCCAGCAGTTGGAGTGGGAATGAAAAACTGTTTTTT
TRBJ2-6,NA,NA,TRBV29-1,CSVVLNSGANVLTF,TGCAGCGTTGTACTGAACTCTGGGGCCAACGTCCTGACTTTC
TRBJ2-1,NA,TRBD2,TRBV10-3,CAIMDSSGRVNYNEQFF,TGTGCCATCATGGACTCTAGCGGGAGGGTTAACTACAATGAGCAGTTCTTC
TRBJ2-7,NA,NA,TRBV14,CASSPGAYEQYF,TGTGCCAGCAGCCCGGGGGCCTACGAGCAGTACTTC
TRBJ2-1,NA,TRBD2,TRBV18,CASSTGLEDEQFF,TGTGCCAGCTCAACCGGACTAGAGGATGAGCAGTTCTTC
TRBJ2-7,few,NA,TRBV28,CASSLATYEQYF,TGTGCCAGCAGTTTAGCTACCTACGAGCAGTACTTC